The 8 T cell receptor beta chains listed next were all sequenced from one sample in a study of shared clonotypes between healthy human individuals. The assay was immunoSEQ multiplex PCR, and TCRdb's table has in-frame clones only and misses some. The repertoire consists of around 2.5 million clones, with over 85% occurring once and the leading ten covering about 0.34%. The sample comprised naive CD4+ T cells from PBMCs. Subset reported: CD45RA+ positively selected. Receptors were obtained from a man aged 18 to 35 in good health. Some clones in this sample may be carry-over from other donors' samples.

The V call is TRBV19, the J call TRBJ2-4, with a weak D call TRBD2 (6 bases). V gave up 1 base and J gave up 6 bases, with 16 bases separating them. This CDR3 region has 16 residues. Germline-derived CDR1 and CDR2 are LNHDA and SQIVND (reference sequence). The CDR3 DNA reads TGTGCCAGTAGTATAGCGGCGGCGGGGTATAGAAACATTCAGTACTTC. This translates into CASSIAAAGYRNIQYF.

The genes are TRBV28 and TRBJ1-2; D not resolved. The CDR3 extends over 13 amino acids. Trimming took 10 bases from V and 4 from J, leaving 16 bases between them. Germline V CDR1 and CDR2: MDHEN, SYDVKM. The CDR3 DNA follows: TGTGCCACCTCTACCCCGGACCTCTATGGCTACACCTTC. Amino acids: CATSTPDLYGYTF.

The J gene is TRBJ2-7, the V gene TRBV6-5; D may be TRBD2 (6 bases). The V end was cut by 4 bases, the J end by 7 bases, with 17 bases between. Germline CDR1 MNHEY, CDR2 SVGAGI. The CDR3 covers 14 residues. The CDR3 is CASSSPGVLQEQYF. The CDR3 nucleotides are TGTGCCAGCAGTTCCCCGGGAGTCCTGCAGGAGCAGTACTTC.

The chain is built from TRBV28 and TRBJ1-1; D not certain. The V end was cut by 3 bases, the J end by 0 bases, with 5 bases between. Germline CDR1 is MDHEN and CDR2 is SYDVKM. The CDR3 has 13 residues. In DNA, the CDR3 is TGTGCCAGCAGTTTCGACCTGAACACTGAAGCTTTCTTT. Translating gives CASSFDLNTEAFF. The whole variable domain, remainder taken from reference TRBV28 and TRBJ1-1, is DVKVTQSSRYLVKRTGEKVFLECVQDMDHENMFWYRQDPGLGLRLIYFSYDVKMKEKGDIPEGYSVSREKKERFSLILESASTNQTSMYLCASSFDLNTEAFFGQGTRLTVV.

The chain couples TRBV5-1 to TRBJ2-2, with D perhaps matching TRBD1 (5 bases). V was trimmed by 2 bases and J by 4 bases, leaving 15 bases between them. CDR3 length equals 16 residues. Looked up from germline, CDR1 is SGHRS and CDR2 is YFSETQ. The CDR3 region has the DNA TGCGCCAGCAGCTTTGATCCAGGGCGTAGCACCGGGGAGCTGTTTTTT. Its translation: CASSFDPGRSTGELFF.

V is TRBV5-6 and J is TRBJ2-1; tentatively, D is TRBD2 (5 bases). Between the trimmed V and J ends, which lost 1 base and 3 bases, there was a span of 14 bases. Germline CDR1 reads SGHDT; CDR2 reads YYEEEE. CDR3 length equals 16 residues. The CDR3, as DNA: TGTGCCAGCAGCTTGCGTTCTAGCTTACGCTACAATGAGCAGTTCTTC. Amino acid sequence: CASSLRSSLRYNEQFF.

A note on this clone: The same CDR3 arises from other DNA sequences in this sample as well. The rearrangement links TRBV6-5 to TRBJ2-1; 12 nucleotides line up with TRBD2. There are 15 residues in the CDR3. CDR1 and CDR2 (germline): MNHEY, SVGAGI. J lost 5 bases, V lost 5 bases, and 4 bases had no gene match. The CDR3 sequence is CASSPGLAGNNEQFF. CDR3 bases: TGTGCCAGCAGTCCCGGACTAGCGGGGAACAATGAGCAGTTCTTC.

The rearrangement joins TRBV7-9 to TRBJ1-2, with 7 bases fitting TRBD1. V lost 4 bases to trimming and J lost 6 bases; unmatched junction nucleotides: 5. The CDR3 extends over 13 amino acids. Germline CDR1 reads SEHNR; CDR2 reads FQNEAQ (reference sequence). CDR3 protein: CASSSDRMNGYTF. The CDR3, as DNA: TGTGCCAGCAGCTCGGACAGGATGAATGGCTACACCTTC. The whole variable domain, filled in from reference TRBV7-9 and TRBJ1-2, reads DTGVSQNPRHKITKRGQNVTFRCDPISEHNRLYWYRQTLGQGPEFLTYFQNEAQLEKSRLLSDRFSAERPKGSFSTLEIQRTEQGDSAMYLCASSSDRMNGYTFGSGTRLTVV.